Listed here are 6 T cell receptor beta chains from one sample, sequenced in a study of blood T cell repertoires in COVID-19. Generated by immunoSEQ multiplex PCR, the TCRdb table keeps only in-frame clones and is missing some. The table includes roughly 100,000 clones, approximately 92% detected once. Sequenced sample: peripheral blood. The receptors come from a man aged 50 to 60 with active COVID-19.

This clone has only one observation. The rearrangement joins TRBV7-8 to TRBJ2-7, with D tentatively TRBD2 (7 bases). The V end lost 5 bases, the J end lost 7 bases, and 18 bases lay between the germline ends. Germline CDR1 SGHVS, CDR2 FQNEAQ. The CDR3 contains 14 residues. The CDR3 DNA reads as TGTGCCAGCAGCCTAAGTCGGGGGGCCGGTGAGCAGTACTTC. It codes for CASSLSRGAGEQYF.

The rearrangement links TRBV2 to TRBJ1-4; no clear D gene. The CDR3 covers 13 residues. Trimming shortened V by 8 bases and J by 8 bases, and 15 bases separated the two germline ends. From germline, CDR1 is SNHLY and CDR2 FYNNEI. CDR3 DNA sequence: TGTGCCAGCCTACATCGCCTGGAGGAAAAACTGTTTTTT. It codes for CASLHRLEEKLFF.

This clone showed up just once. This chain connects TRBV29-1 to TRBJ1-1; D might be TRBD1 (5 bases). In germline, CDR1 is SQVTM, CDR2 ANQGSEA. Trimming took off 5 bases at V and 0 bases at J, with 10 bases between the two ends. The CDR3 sequence is 13 residues long. CDR3 sequence: CSVQGPMNTEAFF. The CDR3 DNA reads TGCAGCGTTCAGGGCCCAATGAACACTGAAGCTTTCTTT.

The chain carries TRBV19 and TRBJ2-5; D uncertain. V lost 0 bases and J 4 bases, leaving 6 bases between the germline ends. In germline, CDR1 is LNHDA, CDR2 SQIVND (reference sequence). The CDR3 covers 13 residues. CDR3 bases: TGTGCCAGTAGTATAGAGTGGGCAGAGACCCAGTACTTC. Amino acids: CASSIEWAETQYF.

This clone has only one observation. This rearrangement joins TRBV6-5 to TRBJ1-2; D is possibly TRBD1 (6 bases). CDR1 and CDR2 from the germline V gene are MNHEY and SVGAGI. V was shortened by 0 bases and J by 8 bases, with 13 bases between the two germline ends. The CDR3 extends over 14 amino acids. The CDR3 protein is CASSYSRTGSGYTF. CDR3 nucleotide sequence: TGTGCCAGCAGTTACTCCCGTACAGGGAGCGGCTACACCTTC.

This clone was detected only once. The chain carries TRBV10-2 and TRBJ2-2; D possibly corresponds to TRBD1 (5 bases). The CDR3 consists of 14 residues. Germline CDR1 reads WSHSY; CDR2 reads SAAADI. With 4 bases removed from V and 2 bases from J, the gap between germline ends came to 8 bases. CDR3 nucleotides: TGCGCCAGCAGTGGTCAGGGCAACACCGGGGAGCTGTTTTTT. This translates into CASSGQGNTGELFF.